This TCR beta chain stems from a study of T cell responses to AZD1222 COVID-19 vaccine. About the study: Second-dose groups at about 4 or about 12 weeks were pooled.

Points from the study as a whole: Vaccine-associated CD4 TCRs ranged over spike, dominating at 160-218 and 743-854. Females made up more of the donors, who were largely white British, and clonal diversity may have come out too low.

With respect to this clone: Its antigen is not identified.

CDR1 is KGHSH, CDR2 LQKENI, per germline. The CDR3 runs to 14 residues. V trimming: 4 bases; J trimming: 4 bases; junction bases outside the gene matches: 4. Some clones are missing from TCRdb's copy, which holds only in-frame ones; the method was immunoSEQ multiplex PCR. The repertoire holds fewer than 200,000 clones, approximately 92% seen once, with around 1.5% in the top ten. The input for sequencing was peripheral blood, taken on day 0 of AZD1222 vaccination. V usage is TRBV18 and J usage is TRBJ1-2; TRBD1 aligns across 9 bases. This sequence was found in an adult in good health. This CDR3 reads CASSRDREAYGYTF. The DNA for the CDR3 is TGTGCCAGCTCACGGGACAGGGAGGCCTATGGCTACACCTTC.